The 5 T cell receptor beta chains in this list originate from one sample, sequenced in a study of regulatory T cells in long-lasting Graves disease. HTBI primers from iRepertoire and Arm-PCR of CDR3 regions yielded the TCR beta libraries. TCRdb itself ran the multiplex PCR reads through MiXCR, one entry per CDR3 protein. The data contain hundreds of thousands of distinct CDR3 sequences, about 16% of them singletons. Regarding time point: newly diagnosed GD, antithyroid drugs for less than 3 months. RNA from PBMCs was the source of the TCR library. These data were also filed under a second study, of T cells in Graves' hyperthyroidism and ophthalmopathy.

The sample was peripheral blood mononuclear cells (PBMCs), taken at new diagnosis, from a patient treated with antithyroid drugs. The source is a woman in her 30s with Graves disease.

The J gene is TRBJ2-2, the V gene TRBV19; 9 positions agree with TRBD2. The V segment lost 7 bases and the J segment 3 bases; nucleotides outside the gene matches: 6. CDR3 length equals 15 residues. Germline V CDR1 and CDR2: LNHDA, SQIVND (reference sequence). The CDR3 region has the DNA TGTGCCAGTACCCTAGCGGGACGGGACACCGGGGAGCTGTTTTTT. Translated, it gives CASTLAGRDTGELFF. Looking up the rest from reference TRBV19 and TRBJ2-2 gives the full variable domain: DGGITQSPKYLFRKEGQNVTLSCEQNLNHDAMYWYRQDPGQGLRLIYYSQIVNDFQKGDIAEGYSVSREKKESFPLTVTSAQKNPTAFYLCASTLAGRDTGELFFGEGSRLTVL.

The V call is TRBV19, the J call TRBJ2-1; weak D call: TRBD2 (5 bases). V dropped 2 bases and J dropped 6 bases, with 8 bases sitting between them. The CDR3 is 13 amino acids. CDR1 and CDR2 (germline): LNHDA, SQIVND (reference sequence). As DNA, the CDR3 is TGTGCCAGTAGTATACGTGAGGGCAATGAGCAGTTCTTC. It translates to CASSIREGNEQFF.

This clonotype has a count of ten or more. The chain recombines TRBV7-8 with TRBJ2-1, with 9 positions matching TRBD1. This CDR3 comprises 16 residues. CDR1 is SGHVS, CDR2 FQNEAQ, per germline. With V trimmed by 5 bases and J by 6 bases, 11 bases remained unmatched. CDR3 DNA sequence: TGTGCCAGCAGCCGGACAGGGGACTGGATATTCAATGAGCAGTTCTTC. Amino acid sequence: CASSRTGDWIFNEQFF.

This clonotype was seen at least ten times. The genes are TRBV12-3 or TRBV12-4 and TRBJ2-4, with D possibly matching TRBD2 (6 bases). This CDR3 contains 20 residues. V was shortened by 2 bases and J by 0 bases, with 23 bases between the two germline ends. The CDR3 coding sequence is TGTGCCAGCAGTTTACGGGCCCTCTTGAGCGGGCCGATAGCCAAAAACATTCAGTACTTC. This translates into CASSLRALLSGPIAKNIQYF.

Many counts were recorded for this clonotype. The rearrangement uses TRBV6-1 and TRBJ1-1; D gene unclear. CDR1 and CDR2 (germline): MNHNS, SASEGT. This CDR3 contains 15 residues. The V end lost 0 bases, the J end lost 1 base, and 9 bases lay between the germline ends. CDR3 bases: TGTGCCAGCAGTGAAGCCGTTTCGTGGAACACTGAAGCTTTCTTT. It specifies CASSEAVSWNTEAFF.